Presented here are 32 T cell receptor beta chains from one specimen sequenced in a study of response to subunit inactivated influenza vaccine. TCRdb reprocessed the RT-PCR reads via MiXCR and lists one record per CDR3 protein. Here the sample spans 650,000 to 700,000 distinct CDR3 sequences, less than 20% being singletons. Specimen: PBMCs from blood, collected roughly 12 days after vaccination. Receptors originate from a man in his fifties who received an inactivated influenza vaccine.

In this sample, this clonotype turned up a few times. V gene TRBV4-3 combines with J gene TRBJ1-4; D possibly corresponds to TRBD1 (6 bases). CDR1 and CDR2 from the germline V gene are LGHNA and YSLEER. The CDR3 runs 16 residues. Trimming stripped 5 bases from V and 8 bases from J, with 21 bases between. Here the CDR3 DNA reads TGCGCCAGCAGCTCCTCGTTACAGGGCTTGAGGGAAAAACTGTTTTTT. It translates to CASSSSLQGLREKLFF.

This chain links TRBV7-6 with TRBJ2-2, with D possibly TRBD2 on 5 matching bases. Trimming took off 0 bases at V and 2 bases at J, with 7 bases between the two ends. CDR1 and CDR2 from the germline V gene are SGHVS and FNYEAQ. The CDR3 runs 15 residues. In DNA form, the CDR3 reads TGTGCCAGCAGCTTAGCGGACTTAAACACCGGGGAGCTGTTTTTT. This translates into CASSLADLNTGELFF. Based on the CDR3 plus reference TRBV7-6 and TRBJ2-2, the full variable domain is GAGVSQSPRYKVTKRGQDVALRCDPISGHVSLYWYRQALGQGPEFLTYFNYEAQQDKSGLPNDRFSAERPEGSISTLTIQRTEQRDSAMYRCASSLADLNTGELFFGEGSRLTVL.

This clonotype showed up just a few times. The V call is TRBV28, the J call TRBJ2-7; 10 bases line up with TRBD2. The CDR3 is 15 residues long. Germline trimming cut 5 bases from V and 3 bases from J; bases unmatched to any gene: 7. The germline CDR1 and CDR2 sequences are MDHEN and SYDVKM. The DNA for the CDR3 is TGTGCCAGCAGTCACCACCCTAGCGGGAGCTACGAGCAGTACTTC. It is translated as CASSHHPSGSYEQYF.

This clonotype has a count of ten or more. CDR3 sequence reads: CASSYGQENTEAFF. CDR3 DNA sequence: TGTGCCAGCAGCTACGGACAGGAGAACACTGAAGCTTTCTTT. The V gene is TRBV7-9, the J gene TRBJ1-1, with 7 bases identical to TRBD1. This CDR3 has 14 amino acids. Trimming took 4 bases from V and 1 from J; bases not matched to a gene: 3. In germline, CDR1 is SEHNR, CDR2 FQNEAQ (reference sequence).

This clonotype was detected only a few times. The V and J genes are TRBV20-1 and TRBJ2-1; D call uncertain. This CDR3 comprises 11 residues. Trimming removed 0 bases at V and 9 bases at J, with 6 bases between. The germline V gene encodes CDR1 DFQATT and CDR2 SNEGSKA (reference sequence). CDR3 coding DNA: TGCAGTGCTAGAGACCCCCCTGAGCAGTTCTTC. It yields the protein CSARDPPEQFF.

This clonotype came up many times. This chain uses TRBV7-2 with TRBJ2-4, with D possibly being TRBD1 (7 bases). The CDR3 is made up of 14 amino acids. Germline V gene data show CDR1 as SGHTA and CDR2 as FQGNSA. Deletions cut 5 bases from V and 8 bases from J, with 16 bases between. The CDR3 is CASSQTGRKYIQYF. The CDR3 DNA reads as TGTGCCAGCAGCCAGACAGGGAGGAAGTACATTCAGTACTTC.

This chain links TRBV7-2 with TRBJ2-2; no reliable D call. This CDR3 region has 13 residues. Per the germline V gene, CDR1 is SGHTA and CDR2 is FQGNSA. V lost 0 bases and J 8 bases, leaving 7 bases between the germline ends. In DNA, the CDR3 is TGTGCCAGCAGCTTAGCGCTTTGGGGGGAGCTGTTTTTT. This translates into CASSLALWGELFF. Full variable domain (outside the CDR3, taken from reference TRBV7-2 and TRBJ2-2): GAGVSQSPSNKVTEKGKDVELRCDPISGHTALYWYRQSLGQGLEFLIYFQGNSAPDKSGLPSDRFSAERTGGSVSTLTIQRTQQEDSAVYLCASSLALWGELFFGEGSRLTVL.

This clonotype occurred a few times. The genes are TRBV24-1 and TRBJ2-1, with D perhaps TRBD2 (5 bases). V dropped 4 bases and J dropped 9 bases, with 6 bases sitting between them. This CDR3 spans 11 amino acids. CDR1 is KGHDR, CDR2 SFDVKD, per germline. In DNA form, the CDR3 reads TGTGCCACCAGTGACGCGGGTGAGCAGTTCTTC. Amino acids: CATSDAGEQFF.

This clonotype occurred many times. This sequence joins TRBV10-3 and TRBJ1-1; D unresolved. The length of the CDR3 is 11 residues. The V and J ends lost 5 bases and 0 bases respectively, with 1 base between them. The germline V gene encodes CDR1 ENHRY and CDR2 SYGVKD. Here the CDR3 reads CAISMNTEAFF. In DNA form, the CDR3 reads TGTGCCATCAGTATGAACACTGAAGCTTTCTTT.

Many counts were recorded for this clonotype. The genes are TRBV6-1 and TRBJ1-1; D is ambiguous. V was shortened by 5 bases and J by 1 base, with 8 bases between the two germline ends. This CDR3 region has 13 residues. CDR1 MNHNS and CDR2 SASEGT come from the germline V gene. CDR3 in amino acids: CASSRRANTEAFF. The CDR3 DNA sequence: TGTGCCAGCAGTAGACGGGCGAACACTGAAGCTTTCTTT.

This clonotype has a count of ten or more. The chain carries TRBV20-1 and TRBJ2-7, with TRBD2 matching 12 bases. Germline CDR1 reads DFQATT; CDR2 reads SNEGSKA (reference sequence). CDR3 size: 14 residues. V shed 6 bases, J shed 6 bases, and the junction held 9 bases outside the gene matches. The CDR3, as DNA: TGCAGTGCCGCGAGGACTAGCGGGAAACGCGAGCAGTACTTC. Translation: CSAARTSGKREQYF.

V is TRBV6-1 and J is TRBJ2-5; D remains unclear. The CDR3 covers 15 residues. Germline assignment: CDR1 MNHNS and CDR2 SASEGT. Trimming stripped 2 bases from V and 5 bases from J, with 15 bases between. CDR3 residues: CASSEPSVLGETQYF. Written as DNA, the CDR3 is TGTGCCAGCAGTGAACCGTCGGTCTTGGGGGAGACCCAGTACTTC.

In this sample, this clonotype turned up a few times. This chain links TRBV5-6 with TRBJ2-5; TRBD1 agrees at 9 bases. CDR3 length equals 15 residues. Germline V gene lookup returns CDR1 SGHDT and CDR2 YYEEEE. V dropped 1 base and J dropped 4; count of bases not matched to a gene: 5. CDR3 region: CASSLPPGQGETQYF. The CDR3 nucleotides read TGTGCCAGCAGCTTGCCACCGGGACAGGGAGAGACCCAGTACTTC. Complete variable domain (other parts from reference TRBV5-6 and TRBJ2-5): DAGVTQSPTHLIKTRGQQVTLRCSPKSGHDTVSWYQQALGQGPQFIFQYYEEEERQRGNFPDRFSGHQFPNYSSELNVNALLLGDSALYLCASSLPPGQGETQYFGPGTRLLVL.

The V call is TRBV4-3, the J call TRBJ1-2; D is perhaps TRBD1 (5 bases). The CDR3 totals 15 residues. In germline, CDR1 is LGHNA, CDR2 YSLEER. V was cut by 0 bases and J by 7 bases, with 15 bases left in between. CDR3 nucleotide sequence: TGCGCCAGCAGCCAAGACGGGACCGCTGCGGGTGGCTACACCTTC. Amino acid sequence: CASSQDGTAAGGYTF.

This clonotype was seen a few times. The chain combines TRBV28 with TRBJ2-4, with unresolved D. This CDR3 has 16 amino acids. In germline, CDR1 is MDHEN, CDR2 SYDVKM. V was shortened by 6 bases and J by 0 bases, with 15 bases between the two germline ends. The CDR3 DNA reads TGTGCCAGCAGCCTCGATACACGGCTAGCCAAAAACATTCAGTACTTC. Protein: CASSLDTRLAKNIQYF. Looking up the rest from reference TRBV28 and TRBJ2-4 gives the full variable domain: DVKVTQSSRYLVKRTGEKVFLECVQDMDHENMFWYRQDPGLGLRLIYFSYDVKMKEKGDIPEGYSVSREKKERFSLILESASTNQTSMYLCASSLDTRLAKNIQYFGAGTRLSVL.

The rearrangement joins TRBV5-6 to TRBJ1-2; D remains unclear. CDR3 length: 14 residues. V dropped 6 bases and J dropped 4 bases, with 16 bases sitting between them. In germline, CDR1 is SGHDT, CDR2 YYEEEE. CDR3 coding DNA: TGTGCCAGCACTTACCGCGGGGATGTCTATGGCTACACCTTC. Translation: CASTYRGDVYGYTF. The whole variable domain, remainder taken from reference TRBV5-6 and TRBJ1-2, is DAGVTQSPTHLIKTRGQQVTLRCSPKSGHDTVSWYQQALGQGPQFIFQYYEEEERQRGNFPDRFSGHQFPNYSSELNVNALLLGDSALYLCASTYRGDVYGYTFGSGTRLTVV.

J is TRBJ2-2 and V is TRBV5-1; perhaps TRBD2 as D (7 bases). Germline CDR1 reads SGHRS; CDR2 reads YFSETQ. The V and J ends lost 3 bases and 2 bases respectively, with 14 bases between them. The CDR3 sequence is 16 residues long. CDR3 coding DNA: TGCGCCAGCAGCTGGGGGGGCGGAGTAAACACCGGGGAGCTGTTTTTT. This codes for CASSWGGGVNTGELFF.

This clonotype was found a few times. The chain has TRBV5-1 and TRBJ1-5; tentatively, D is TRBD1 (6 bases). Trimming left V 0 bases short and J 1 base short, with 8 bases between. The CDR3 spans 15 residues. The germline V gene encodes CDR1 SGHRS and CDR2 YFSETQ. The CDR3 region has the DNA TGCGCCAGCAGCTTGGCCGGACAGAGCAATCAGCCCCAGCATTTT. Translating gives CASSLAGQSNQPQHF.

This clonotype was counted many times. The chain joins TRBV5-6 to TRBJ2-7; 7 bases are shared with TRBD2. The ends lost 5 bases at V and 5 bases at J; junction bases unmatched: 7. Germline V lookup: CDR1 SGHDT, CDR2 YYEEEE. This CDR3 region has 13 residues. CDR3 in DNA: TGTGCCAGCAGTCCCGGGACTACCCACGAGCAGTACTTC. Its translation: CASSPGTTHEQYF.

This clonotype was observed a single time. V is TRBV15 and J is TRBJ2-7; D uncertain. Germline assignment: CDR1 LNHNV and CDR2 YYDKDF (reference sequence). Trimming removed 4 bases at V and 0 bases at J, with 13 bases between. The CDR3 spans 15 residues. The CDR3: CATSKRELSSYEQYF. As DNA, the CDR3 is TGTGCCACCAGCAAACGTGAGCTTAGCTCCTACGAGCAGTACTTC.

Concerning this clonotype itself: A much larger clonotype is one base distant, so this may be a read error. Here the CDR3 reads CASSYFEGSETQNF. The CDR3 DNA sequence: TGTGCCAGCAGTTACTTTGAGGGCTCCGAGACCCAGAACTTC. This chain joins TRBV6-5 and TRBJ2-5; maybe TRBD2 (5 bases). The germline V gene encodes CDR1 MNHEY and CDR2 SVGAGI. The CDR3 runs to 14 residues.

The CDR3: CASSQGASGIVLEQFF. As DNA, the CDR3 is TGCGCCAGCAGCCAAGGGGCTAGCGGGATAGTGCTGGAGCAGTTCTTC. The J gene is TRBJ2-1, the V gene TRBV4-1; TRBD2 agrees at 9 bases. Germline lookup yields CDR1 MGHRA and CDR2 YSYEKL. V lost 1 base, J lost 10 bases, and 11 bases stayed unmatched. The CDR3 contains 16 residues.

The rearrangement links TRBV5-1 to TRBJ1-1; 9 bases are a match to TRBD1. This CDR3 contains 15 residues. Germline V gene data show CDR1 as SGHRS and CDR2 as YFSETQ. The trim removed 4 bases at V and 5 bases at J, leaving 9 bases unmatched. For the CDR3, the DNA is TGCGCCAGCAGCCAGGGAACAGGGGGCGGGACTGAAGCTTTCTTT. Translated: CASSQGTGGGTEAFF.

The sample holds many counts of this clonotype. This rearrangement joins TRBV7-2 to TRBJ1-1; D gene unclear. Trimming shortened V by 1 base and J by 1 base, and 7 bases separated the two germline ends. This CDR3 contains 14 residues. Germline CDR1 SGHTA, CDR2 FQGNSA. The CDR3 sequence is CASSLGLRNTEAFF. The CDR3 nucleotides are TGTGCCAGCAGCTTAGGGCTTCGGAACACTGAAGCTTTCTTT. The full variable domain, its missing parts supplied by reference TRBV7-2 and TRBJ1-1, is GAGVSQSPSNKVTEKGKDVELRCDPISGHTALYWYRQSLGQGLEFLIYFQGNSAPDKSGLPSDRFSAERTGGSVSTLTIQRTQQEDSAVYLCASSLGLRNTEAFFGQGTRLTVV.

V usage is TRBV5-6 and J usage is TRBJ2-3, with 7 nucleotides matching TRBD2. The trim removed 4 bases at V and 4 bases at J, leaving 6 bases unmatched. CDR1 and CDR2 from the germline V gene are SGHDT and YYEEEE. The CDR3 sequence is 14 residues long. The CDR3 loop reads CASSDGGNADTQYF. The CDR3 coding sequence is TGTGCCAGCAGCGACGGGGGGAATGCAGATACGCAGTATTTT.

This clonotype was seen only a few times. The CDR3 reads CSARGDSPYEQYF. The CDR3 DNA reads as TGCAGTGCTAGAGGGGACTCGCCCTACGAGCAGTACTTC. The chain recombines TRBV20-1 with TRBJ2-7, with D maybe TRBD2 (6 bases). CDR1 is DFQATT, CDR2 SNEGSKA, per germline (reference sequence). The CDR3 runs to 13 residues. The V gene lost 1 base and the J gene lost 2 bases, with 9 bases spanning the gap.

The chain recombines TRBV12-3 or TRBV12-4 with TRBJ1-3; 9 bases agree with TRBD1. The V segment lost 7 bases and the J segment 4 bases; nucleotides outside the gene matches: 5. The CDR3 covers 14 residues. This chain's CDR3 is CASTGQGGGNTIYF. The DNA for the CDR3 is TGTGCCAGCACGGGACAGGGTGGCGGAAACACCATATATTTT.

The rearrangement joins TRBV10-3 to TRBJ2-5, with D perhaps TRBD2 (6 bases). The CDR3 has 15 amino acids. CDR1 ENHRY and CDR2 SYGVKD come from the germline V gene. V was trimmed by 0 bases and J by 2 bases, leaving 10 bases between them. The CDR3 is CAISESGGIQETQYF. CDR3 coding DNA: TGTGCCATCAGTGAGTCGGGAGGAATTCAAGAGACCCAGTACTTC.

The V gene is TRBV6-1, the J gene TRBJ2-7; possible D gene TRBD1, 6 bases. Germline V gene lookup returns CDR1 MNHNS and CDR2 SASEGT. Trimming stripped 8 bases from V and 2 bases from J, with 16 bases between. The CDR3 sequence is 14 residues long. CDR3: CASGDQDRTYEQYF. CDR3 nucleotide sequence: TGTGCCAGCGGAGATCAGGACAGAACCTACGAGCAGTACTTC.

The V and J genes are TRBV19 and TRBJ1-5; D not certain. The V gene's germline CDR1 is LNHDA and CDR2 SQIVND (reference sequence). The CDR3 contains 14 residues. Trimming removed 6 bases at V and 3 bases at J, with 12 bases between. This CDR3 reads CASRQNRLNQPQHF. The CDR3 region has the DNA TGTGCCAGTAGGCAAAATCGTCTCAATCAGCCCCAGCATTTT.

The gene calls are TRBV5-8 and TRBJ1-6, with 9 bases matching TRBD1. The CDR3 is 16 residues long. Trimming at V came to 5 bases and at J to 4 bases, leaving 7 bases not matched to a gene. Germline V CDR1 and CDR2: SGHTS, YDEGEE. The chain's CDR3 is CASSSGTGTYNSPLHF. CDR3 DNA sequence: TGTGCCAGCAGTTCCGGGACAGGGACTTATAATTCACCCCTCCACTTT.

This clonotype has at least ten counts. V and J are TRBV10-3 and TRBJ2-1, with D possibly TRBD1 on 6 matching bases. The CDR3 length is 15 residues. V gave up 6 bases and J gave up 2 bases, with 14 bases separating them. The germline V gene has CDR1 ENHRY and CDR2 SYGVKD. CDR3 residues: CAIRTQGSAYNEQFF. The DNA of the CDR3 is TGTGCCATCAGGACACAGGGCTCGGCCTACAATGAGCAGTTCTTC.